This T cell receptor (beta chain) was sequenced for a study of T cells in Graves' hyperthyroidism and ophthalmopathy. Study context: At initial diagnosis, before any treatment had begun, peripheral blood was obtained.

TCR beta CDR3 region amplification was performed from RNA transcripts. Initially, a first-round RT-PCR of the TCR CDR3 employed the HTBI primer set. In TCRdb, the multiplex PCR reads were re-called with MiXCR into one record per CDR3 protein. The sample lists some 550,000 distinct CDR3 sequences, approximately 16% occurring once. Study results and limitations: Through a model of 13 V-J features, ophthalmopathy was separated from stable hyperthyroidism.

Only a few counts were recorded for this clonotype. Antigen specificity is unknown. This TCR was recovered from a woman aged 40 to 49 with Graves' ophthalmopathy. Sample: blood.

As DNA, the CDR3 is TGTGCCAGCAGTGTTAGCGGTCCCACAGATACGCAGTATTTT. It translates to CASSVSGPTDTQYF. The chain uses TRBV2 and TRBJ2-3; TRBD2 might be the D (6 bases). CDR1 is SNHLY and CDR2 is FYNNEI in the germline V gene. The V end was cut by 4 bases, the J end by 2 bases, with 10 bases between. The CDR3 extends over 14 amino acids.